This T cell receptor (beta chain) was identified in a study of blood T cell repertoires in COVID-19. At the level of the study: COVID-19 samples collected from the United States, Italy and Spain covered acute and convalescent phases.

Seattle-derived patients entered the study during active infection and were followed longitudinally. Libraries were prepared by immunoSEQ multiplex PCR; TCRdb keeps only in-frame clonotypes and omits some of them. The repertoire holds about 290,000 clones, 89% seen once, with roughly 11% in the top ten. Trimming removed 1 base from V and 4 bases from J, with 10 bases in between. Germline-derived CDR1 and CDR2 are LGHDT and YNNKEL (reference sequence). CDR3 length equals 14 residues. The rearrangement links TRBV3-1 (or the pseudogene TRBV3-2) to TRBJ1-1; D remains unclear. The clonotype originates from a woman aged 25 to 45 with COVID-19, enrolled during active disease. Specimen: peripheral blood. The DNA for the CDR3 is TGTGCCAGCAGCCAAGTTGAAGGAGTCACTGAAGCTTTCTTT. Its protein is CASSQVEGVTEAFF.